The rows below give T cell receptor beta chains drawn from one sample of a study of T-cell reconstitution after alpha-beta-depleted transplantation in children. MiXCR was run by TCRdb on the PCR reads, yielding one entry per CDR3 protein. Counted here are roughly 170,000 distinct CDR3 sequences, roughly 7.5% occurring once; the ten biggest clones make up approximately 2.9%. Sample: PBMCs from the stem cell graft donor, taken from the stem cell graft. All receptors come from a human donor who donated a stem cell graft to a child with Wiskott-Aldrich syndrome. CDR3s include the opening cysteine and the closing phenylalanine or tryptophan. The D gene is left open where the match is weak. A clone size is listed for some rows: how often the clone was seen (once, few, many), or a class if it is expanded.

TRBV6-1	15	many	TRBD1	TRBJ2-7	CASSPRDRRPYEQYF	TGTGCCAGCAGTCCCCGGGACAGGCGACCCTACGAGCAGTACTTC
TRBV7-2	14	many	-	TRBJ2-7	CASSLDGLRREQYF	TGTGCCAGCAGCTTAGACGGACTAAGACGCGAGCAGTACTTC
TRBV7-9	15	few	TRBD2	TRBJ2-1	CASSMRLAENNEQFF	TGTGCCAGCAGCATGAGACTAGCTGAGAACAATGAGCAGTTCTTC
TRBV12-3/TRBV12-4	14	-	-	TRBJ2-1	CASTLRLVVGEQFF	TGTGCCAGCACACTAAGGCTAGTAGTCGGTGAGCAGTTCTTC
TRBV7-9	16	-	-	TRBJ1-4	CASSFLGIREDEKLFF	TGTGCCAGCAGCTTCCTTGGGATCAGGGAGGATGAAAAACTGTTTTTT
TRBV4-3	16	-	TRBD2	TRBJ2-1	CASSQDWTSGRNEQFF	TGCGCCAGCAGCCAGGATTGGACTAGCGGGAGGAATGAGCAGTTCTTC
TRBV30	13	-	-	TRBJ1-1	CASTRGDNTEAFF	TGTGCCTCGACTCGTGGAGACAACACTGAAGCTTTCTTT
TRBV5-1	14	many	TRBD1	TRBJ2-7	CASSWQGVTYEQYF	TGCGCCAGCAGTTGGCAGGGGGTAACCTACGAGCAGTACTTC
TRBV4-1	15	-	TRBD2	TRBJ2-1	CASSQDWSAAGGKFF	TGCGCCAGCAGCCAAGATTGGTCTGCGGCGGGAGGGAAGTTCTTC
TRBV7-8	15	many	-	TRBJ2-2	CASSLEGEGTGELFF	TGTGCCAGCAGCTTAGAGGGGGAGGGAACAGGGGAGCTGTTTTTT
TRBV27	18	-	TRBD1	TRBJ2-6	CASSTGGRGLSGANVLTF	TGTGCCAGCAGTACAGGGGGCCGGGGCCTCTCTGGGGCCAACGTCCTGACTTTC
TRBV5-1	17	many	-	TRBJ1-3	CASSLIGGPLAGNTIYF	TGCGCCAGCAGCTTGATCGGGGGGCCCCTCGCTGGAAACACCATATATTTT
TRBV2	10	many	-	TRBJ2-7	CASREYEQYF	TGTGCCAGCAGGGAATACGAGCAGTACTTC
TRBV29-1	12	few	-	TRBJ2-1	CSVAGGSGEQFF	TGCAGCGTTGCAGGGGGGAGCGGTGAGCAGTTCTTC
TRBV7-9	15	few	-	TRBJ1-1	CASSPQGVYGTEAFF	TGTGCCAGCAGTCCCCAAGGGGTATACGGCACTGAAGCTTTCTTT
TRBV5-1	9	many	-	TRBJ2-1	CASRREQFF	TGCGCCAGCAGGCGAGAGCAGTTCTTC
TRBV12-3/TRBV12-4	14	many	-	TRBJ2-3	CASSLDQGPDTQYF	TGTGCCAGCAGTTTAGACCAGGGACCAGATACGCAGTATTTT
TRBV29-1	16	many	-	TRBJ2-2	CSVDPSGAGNTGELFF	TGCAGCGTTGACCCCTCGGGAGCCGGGAACACCGGGGAGCTGTTTTTT
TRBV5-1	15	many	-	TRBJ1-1	CASSRVGNMNTEAFF	TGCGCCAGCAGCAGGGTGGGAAACATGAACACTGAAGCTTTCTTT
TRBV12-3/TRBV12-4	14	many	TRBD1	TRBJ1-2	CASSLQGVNRGYTF	TGTGCCAGCAGTTTACAGGGGGTGAATAGGGGCTACACCTTC
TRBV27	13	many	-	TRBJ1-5	CASSPQGYQPQHF	TGTGCCAGCAGTCCCCAGGGATACCAGCCCCAGCATTTT
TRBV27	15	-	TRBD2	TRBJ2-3	CASGILAGGLDTQYF	TGTGCCAGCGGCATTCTAGCGGGAGGTCTAGATACGCAGTATTTT
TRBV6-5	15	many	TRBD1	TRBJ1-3	CASSNTGAPGNTIYF	TGTGCCAGCAGTAACACAGGGGCCCCCGGAAACACCATATATTTT
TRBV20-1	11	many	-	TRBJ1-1	CVARANTEAFF	TGCGTGGCACGAGCTAACACTGAAGCTTTCTTT
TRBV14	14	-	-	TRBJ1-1	CASSRLQGNTEAFF	TGTGCCAGCAGCCGGCTTCAGGGGAATACTGAAGCTTTCTTT
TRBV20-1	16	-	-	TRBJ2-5	CSADGGGKRPQETQYF	TGCAGTGCGGATGGGGGAGGAAAAAGACCCCAAGAGACCCAGTACTTC
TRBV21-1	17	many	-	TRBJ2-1	CASSTSSSGGSYNEQFF	TGTGCCAGCAGCACTTCTTCTAGCGGGGGCTCCTACAATGAGCAGTTCTTC
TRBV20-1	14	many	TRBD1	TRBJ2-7	CSARLQGAPYEQYF	TGCAGTGCTAGATTGCAGGGGGCCCCCTACGAGCAGTACTTC
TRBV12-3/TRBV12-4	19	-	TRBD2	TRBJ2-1	CTFNPRGGIGLAGVNEQFF	TGTACCTTCAACCCGAGGGGGGGTATCGGGCTAGCGGGAGTCAATGAGCAGTTCTTC
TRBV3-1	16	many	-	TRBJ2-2	CASSQVIRAETGELFF	TGTGCCAGCAGCCAAGTCATAAGGGCCGAGACCGGGGAGCTGTTTTTT
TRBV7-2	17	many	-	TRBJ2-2	CASSSRTGQTNTGELFF	TGTGCCAGCAGCTCTAGGACGGGACAAACGAACACCGGGGAGCTGTTTTTT
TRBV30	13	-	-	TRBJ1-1	CAWSDGGRSEAFF	TGTGCCTGGAGTGACGGGGGGCGGTCTGAAGCTTTCTTT
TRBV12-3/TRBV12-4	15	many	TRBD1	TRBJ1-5	CASSQGTGGYQPQHF	TGTGCCAGCAGTCAAGGGACAGGGGGCTATCAGCCCCAGCATTTT
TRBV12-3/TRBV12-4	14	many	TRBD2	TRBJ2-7	CASKRTSIPDEQYF	TGTGCCAGCAAACGGACTAGCATTCCGGACGAGCAGTACTTC
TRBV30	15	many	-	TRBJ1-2	CAWSPPGEAVGGYTF	TGTGCCTGGAGTCCCCCGGGTGAGGCCGTGGGTGGCTACACCTTC
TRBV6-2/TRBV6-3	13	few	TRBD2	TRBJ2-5	CASSYAGVETQYF	TGTGCCAGCAGTTATGCGGGAGTGGAGACCCAGTACTTC
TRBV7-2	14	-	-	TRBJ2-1	CASGGIGVGNEQFF	TGTGCCAGCGGGGGCATAGGGGTGGGGAATGAGCAGTTCTTC
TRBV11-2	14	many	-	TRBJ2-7	CASSLVGSGYEQYF	TGTGCCAGCAGCTTAGTCGGGTCCGGATACGAGCAGTACTTC
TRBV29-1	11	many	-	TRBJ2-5	CSVTSGETQYF	TGCAGCGTTACCTCTGGGGAGACCCAGTACTTC
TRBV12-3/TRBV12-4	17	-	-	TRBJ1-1	CASSLGIGGHGNTEAFF	TGTGCCAGCAGCTTAGGGATCGGTGGGCATGGGAACACTGAAGCTTTCTTT
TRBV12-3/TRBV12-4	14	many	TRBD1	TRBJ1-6	CASSGDSNNSPLHF	TGTGCCAGCAGTGGGGACAGTAATAATTCACCCCTCCACTTT
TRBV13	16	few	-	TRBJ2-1	CASSVRTPISYNEQFF	TGTGCCAGCAGCGTGAGGACTCCGATCTCCTACAATGAGCAGTTCTTC
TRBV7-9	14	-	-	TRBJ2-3	CASSLAFPTDTQYF	TGTGCCAGCAGCTTAGCGTTCCCGACAGATACGCAGTATTTT
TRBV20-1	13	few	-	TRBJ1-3	CSAETGSGNTIYF	TGCAGTGCGGAGACAGGCTCTGGAAACACCATATATTTT
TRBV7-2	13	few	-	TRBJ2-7	CASSFGQRGEQYF	TGTGCCAGCAGCTTCGGACAGAGAGGCGAGCAGTACTTC
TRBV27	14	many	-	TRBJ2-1	CASSFSAAISEQFF	TGTGCCAGCAGTTTCTCGGCAGCAATCTCTGAGCAGTTCTTC
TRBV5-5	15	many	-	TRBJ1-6	CASSFLGGGDSPLHF	TGTGCCAGCAGCTTTCTGGGAGGTGGTGATTCACCCCTCCACTTT
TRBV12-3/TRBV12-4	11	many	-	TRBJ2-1	CASSGVEEQFF	TGTGCCAGCAGCGGAGTTGAGGAGCAGTTCTTC
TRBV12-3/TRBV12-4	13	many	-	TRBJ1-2	CASSDRPPDGYTF	TGTGCCAGCAGTGACAGGCCCCCCGATGGCTACACCTTC
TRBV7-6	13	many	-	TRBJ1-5	CASSLNRDQPQHF	TGTGCCAGCAGCTTAAACAGAGATCAGCCCCAGCATTTT
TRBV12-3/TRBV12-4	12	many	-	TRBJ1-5	CASSRGGPPQHF	TGTGCCAGCAGCAGAGGAGGACCGCCCCAGCATTTT
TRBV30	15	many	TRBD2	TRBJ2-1	CAWSFPGLAGGRQFF	TGTGCCTGGAGTTTCCCAGGACTAGCGGGGGGGAGGCAGTTCTTC
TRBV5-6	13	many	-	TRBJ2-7	CASSSTDGYEQYF	TGTGCCAGCAGCTCGACGGACGGTTACGAGCAGTACTTC
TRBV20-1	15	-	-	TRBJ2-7	CSAQTGPPFFYEQYF	TGCAGTGCCCAGACAGGCCCCCCTTTTTTCTACGAGCAGTACTTC
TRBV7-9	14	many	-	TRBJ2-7	CASSGSQGKYEQYF	TGTGCCAGCAGCGGTTCGCAGGGGAAGTACGAGCAGTACTTC